This T cell receptor beta chain was found in a study of post-analysis software for immune sequencing data. Study conclusions and caveats: Patients used roughly five TRBV segments, including TRBV5-6, TRBV5-1 and TRBV20-1, more often than controls.

On this clonotype: Its specificity is not known.

Prepared libraries of TCR beta cDNA carried unique molecular identifiers. TCRdb re-derived calls from the PCR reads in MiXCR, one entry per CDR3 protein. The table has roughly 400,000 distinct CDR3 sequences, more than 30% seen once. The CDR3 consists of 17 residues. J lost 3 bases, V lost 0 bases, and 9 bases had no gene match. Germline V CDR1 and CDR2: LGHDT, YNNKEL (reference sequence). The sequencing input was blood. This chain uses TRBV3-1 with TRBJ2-5, with TRBD2 matching 8 bases. This TCR was recovered from a girl aged 2-15 years with multiple sclerosis. CDR3 nucleotides: TGTGCCAGCAGCCAAGAGATCGCGGGACTAGGGGAAGAGACCCAGTACTTC. Translated: CASSQEIAGLGEETQYF.